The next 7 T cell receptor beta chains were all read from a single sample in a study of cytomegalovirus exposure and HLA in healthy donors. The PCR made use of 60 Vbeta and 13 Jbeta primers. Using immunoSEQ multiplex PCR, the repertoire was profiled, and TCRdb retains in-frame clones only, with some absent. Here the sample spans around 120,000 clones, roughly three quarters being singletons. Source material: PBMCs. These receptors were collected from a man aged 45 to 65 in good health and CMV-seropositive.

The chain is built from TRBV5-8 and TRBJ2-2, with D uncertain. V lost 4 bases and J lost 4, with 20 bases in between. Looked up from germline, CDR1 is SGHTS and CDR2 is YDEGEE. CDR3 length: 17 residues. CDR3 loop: CASSLLYSADTTGELFF. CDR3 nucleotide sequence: TGTGCCAGCAGCCTCCTTTATAGTGCTGATACCACCGGGGAGCTGTTTTTT. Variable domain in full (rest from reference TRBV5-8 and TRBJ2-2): EAGVTQSPTHLIKTRGQQATLRCSPISGHTSVYWYQQALGLGLQFLLWYDEGEERNRGNFPPRFSGRQFPNYSSELNVNALELEDSALYLCASSLLYSADTTGELFFGEGSRLTVL.

This chain's CDR3 is CASRSQTKQGGTFF. In DNA form, the CDR3 reads TGTGCCAGCAGGTCCCAAACTAAGCAAGGAGGAACCTTCTTT. The chain combines TRBV5-4 with TRBJ1-1; D ambiguous. This CDR3 spans 14 amino acids. Germline values: CDR1 SGHNT, CDR2 YYREEE (reference sequence). Trimming took 5 bases from V and 14 from J, leaving 25 bases between them.

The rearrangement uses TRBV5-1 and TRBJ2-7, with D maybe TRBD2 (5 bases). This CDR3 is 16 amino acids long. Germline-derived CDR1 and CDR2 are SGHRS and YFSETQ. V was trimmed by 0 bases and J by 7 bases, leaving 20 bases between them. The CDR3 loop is CASSLAVLSGKREQYF. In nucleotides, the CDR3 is TGCGCCAGCAGCTTGGCCGTTCTCAGCGGAAAACGGGAGCAGTACTTC.

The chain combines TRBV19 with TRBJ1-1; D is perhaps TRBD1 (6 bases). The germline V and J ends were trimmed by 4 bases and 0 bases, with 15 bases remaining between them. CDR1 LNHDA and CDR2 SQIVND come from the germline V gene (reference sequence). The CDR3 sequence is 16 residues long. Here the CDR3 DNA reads TGTGCCAGTAGTAGGGGATACAGGGCCCTGAACACTGAAGCTTTCTTT. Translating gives CASSRGYRALNTEAFF.

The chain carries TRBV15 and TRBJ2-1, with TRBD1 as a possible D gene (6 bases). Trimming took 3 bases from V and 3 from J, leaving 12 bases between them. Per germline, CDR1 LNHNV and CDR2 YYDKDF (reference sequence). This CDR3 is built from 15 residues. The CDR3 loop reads CATSRRTDDYNEQFF. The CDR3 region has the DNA TGTGCCACCAGCAGGAGGACAGACGACTACAATGAGCAGTTCTTC.

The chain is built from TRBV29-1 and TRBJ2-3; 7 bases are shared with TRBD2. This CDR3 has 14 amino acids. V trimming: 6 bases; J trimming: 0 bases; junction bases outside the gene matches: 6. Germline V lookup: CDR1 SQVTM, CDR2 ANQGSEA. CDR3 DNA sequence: TGCAGCGTGGGGCGGGAGTCTAGCACAGATACGCAGTATTTT. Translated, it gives CSVGRESSTDTQYF.

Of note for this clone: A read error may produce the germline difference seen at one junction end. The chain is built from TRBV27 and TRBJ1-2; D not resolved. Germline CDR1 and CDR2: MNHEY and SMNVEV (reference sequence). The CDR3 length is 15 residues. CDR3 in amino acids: CASSLVGPSNYVYTF. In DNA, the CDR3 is TGTGCCAGCAGTTTGGTAGGTCCCTCTAACTATGTCTACACCTTC.